This passage covers 30 T cell receptor beta chains from one sample sequenced in a study of blood T cell repertoires in COVID-19. TCRdb's copy holds only in-frame clones and misses some; the assay was immunoSEQ multiplex PCR. Of tens of thousands of clones in the sample, 79% were seen once. The sequenced sample was peripheral blood. Receptors originate from a woman between 50 and 59 years old with acute or convalescent COVID-19.

This chain uses TRBV2 with TRBJ1-3; D may be TRBD1 (5 bases). V shed 6 bases and J shed 3 bases, with 12 bases lying between them. This CDR3 comprises 14 residues. Per the germline V gene, CDR1 is SNHLY and CDR2 is FYNNEI. CDR3 in DNA: TGTGCCAGCAGCCAGGGTCGTGTTGGAAACACCATATATTTT. This translates into CASSQGRVGNTIYF.

This clone was observed a handful of times. The V gene is TRBV6-5, the J gene TRBJ1-2, with D possibly being TRBD1 (6 bases). V was trimmed by 4 bases and J by 8 bases, leaving 11 bases between them. The CDR3 has 12 residues. Germline V gene data show CDR1 as MNHEY and CDR2 as SVGAGI. This CDR3 reads CASSSQGGGYTF. The CDR3 DNA reads as TGTGCCAGCAGTTCACAGGGAGGGGGCTACACCTTC.

The V gene is TRBV6-5, the J gene TRBJ1-5, with D tentatively TRBD1 (5 bases). V lost 4 bases and J 5 bases, leaving 15 bases between the germline ends. The CDR3 length is 15 residues. In germline, CDR1 is MNHEY, CDR2 SVGAGI. In DNA form, the CDR3 reads TGTGCCAGCAGTTCAACCTTGGGGCGGTATCAGCCCCAGCATTTT. Translating it yields CASSSTLGRYQPQHF.

The chain has TRBV18 and TRBJ2-1, with 14 bases matching TRBD2. This CDR3 spans 16 amino acids. V lost 6 bases to trimming and J lost 9 bases; unmatched junction nucleotides: 10. CDR1 KGHSH and CDR2 LQKENI come from the germline V gene. CDR3 in DNA: TGTGCCAGCTCGCACGGGACTAGCGGGAGTCATAGTGAGCAGTTCTTC. As protein: CASSHGTSGSHSEQFF.

The chain employs TRBV24-1 and TRBJ2-1, with a weak D call TRBD2 (7 bases). Trimming cost V 2 bases and J 9 bases, with 16 bases left between them. The CDR3 covers 15 residues. Germline V gives CDR1 KGHDR, CDR2 SFDVKD. CDR3 DNA sequence: TGTGCCACCAGTGATTGGGTAGGGGGGGGCCTTGAGCAGTTCTTC. Protein product: CATSDWVGGGLEQFF.

The rearrangement links TRBV6-2 or TRBV6-3 to TRBJ2-1; TRBD2 matches at 9 bases. J gave up 5 bases and V 8 bases, and 7 bases lay outside the gene matches. This CDR3 contains 14 residues. The germline V gene encodes CDR1 MNHEY and CDR2 SVGEGT. This chain's CDR3 is CASCFRTSDNEQFF. The CDR3 DNA sequence: TGTGCCAGCTGTTTTAGGACTAGCGACAATGAGCAGTTCTTC.

This chain links TRBV10-2 with TRBJ1-1, with D possibly matching TRBD1 (5 bases). Per the germline V gene, CDR1 is WSHSY and CDR2 is SAAADI. Trimming stripped 6 bases from V and 7 bases from J, with 9 bases between. The CDR3 loop spans 11 amino acids. In DNA form, the CDR3 reads TGCGCCAGCAGGACAGCCCTTGAAGCTTTCTTT. This codes for CASRTALEAFF.

This clone was seen a single time. The chain couples TRBV6-1 to TRBJ1-3; no clear D. V was cut by 0 bases and J by 8 bases, with 8 bases left in between. In germline, CDR1 is MNHNS, CDR2 SASEGT. This CDR3 comprises 13 residues. CDR3 coding DNA: TGTGCCAGCAGTGAAGCGCGGGGATACACCATATATTTT. Translation gives CASSEARGYTIYF.

The rearrangement joins TRBV29-1 to TRBJ2-3; weak D call: TRBD2 (5 bases). Germline values: CDR1 SQVTM, CDR2 ANQGSEA. This CDR3 is built from 12 residues. The V end was cut by 6 bases, the J end by 9 bases, with 16 bases between. The chain's CDR3 is CSVDPGETTQYF. CDR3 sequence (DNA): TGCAGCGTCGACCCCGGGGAGACGACGCAGTATTTT.

This clone was counted a few times. Other DNA variants within this sample encode the same CDR3. The rearrangement joins TRBV6-5 to TRBJ1-5; D unresolved. Trimming cost V 2 bases and J 4 bases, with 6 bases left between them. Germline V gene lookup returns CDR1 MNHEY and CDR2 SVGAGI. This CDR3 contains 13 residues. In DNA form, the CDR3 reads TGTGCCAGCAGTTACGAGCTGAATCAGCCCCAGCATTTT. This codes for CASSYELNQPQHF.

The rearrangement links TRBV6-1 to TRBJ2-5, with 11 bases fitting TRBD2. Germline CDR1 MNHNS, CDR2 SASEGT. V lost 1 base and J lost 5; bases outside the gene matches: 15. The CDR3 totals 19 residues. The CDR3 sequence: CASSEVWGTSGSFDETQYF. The CDR3 coding sequence is TGTGCCAGCAGTGAAGTTTGGGGTACTAGCGGGAGTTTCGATGAGACCCAGTACTTC.

V usage is TRBV18 and J usage is TRBJ1-2; 7 nucleotides line up with TRBD1. The ends lost 5 bases at V and 3 bases at J; junction bases unmatched: 6. Germline CDR1 is KGHSH and CDR2 is LQKENI. The CDR3 consists of 14 residues. CDR3 loop: CASSYDRADYGYTF. In nucleotides, the CDR3 is TGTGCCAGCTCATACGACAGGGCGGACTATGGCTACACCTTC.

This clone was seen a few times. The rearrangement links TRBV5-1 to TRBJ1-4, with D maybe TRBD1 (5 bases). Trimming pared 4 bases from V and 3 bases from J, leaving 13 bases between. From germline, CDR1 is SGHRS and CDR2 YFSETQ. The CDR3 spans 15 residues. The CDR3 nucleotides read TGCGCCAGCAGCCCTCCGGGGGGAGCTAATGAAAAACTGTTTTTT. Translated: CASSPPGGANEKLFF.

The V call is TRBV10-3, the J call TRBJ2-7, with 7 bases matching TRBD2. CDR1 is ENHRY, CDR2 SYGVKD, per germline. The CDR3 has 14 residues. V lost 4 bases to trimming and J lost 3 bases; unmatched junction nucleotides: 6. The CDR3 DNA reads as TGTGCCATCAGTGGGAGCGGGAAGGGCTACGAGCAGTACTTC. Its protein is CAISGSGKGYEQYF.

The V gene is TRBV20-1, the J gene TRBJ2-7; 10 bases are shared with TRBD1. The CDR3 is made up of 13 amino acids. The trim removed 3 bases at V and 11 bases at J, leaving 10 bases unmatched. Germline V gene lookup returns CDR1 DFQATT and CDR2 SNEGSKA (reference sequence). The CDR3: CSASPGQGQMEYF. CDR3 coding DNA: TGCAGTGCTAGTCCGGGACAGGGGCAGATGGAGTACTTC.

This chain joins TRBV11-2 and TRBJ1-1; the D gene is possibly TRBD1 (5 bases). The V gene lost 0 bases and the J gene lost 5 bases, with 13 bases spanning the gap. The CDR3 contains 15 residues. Per germline, CDR1 SGHAT and CDR2 FQNNGV. The chain's CDR3 is CASSLDSNRLTEAFF. The CDR3 bases are TGTGCCAGCAGCTTAGATTCCAACAGGCTAACTGAAGCTTTCTTT.

The rearrangement links TRBV7-9 to TRBJ1-2; TRBD1 aligns across 7 bases. The CDR3 runs to 16 residues. V shed 5 bases, J shed 2 bases, and the junction held 11 bases outside the gene matches. Looked up from germline, CDR1 is SEHNR and CDR2 is FQNEAQ (reference sequence). CDR3 region: CASSRIAGGSNYGYTF. In DNA, the CDR3 is TGTGCCAGCAGCCGGATAGCAGGGGGTAGCAACTATGGCTACACCTTC.

This chain links TRBV7-6 with TRBJ2-5; D is unresolved. The V end was cut by 6 bases, the J end by 7 bases, with 15 bases between. CDR1 and CDR2 from the germline V gene are SGHVS and FNYEAQ. This CDR3 is built from 13 residues. The CDR3 sequence is CASSESELWTQYF. For the CDR3, the DNA is TGTGCCAGCAGTGAGAGCGAGCTATGGACCCAGTACTTC.

The CDR3 spells CASSYTRTSGGYEQFF. In DNA form, the CDR3 reads TGTGCCAGCAGTTACACAAGGACTAGCGGGGGCTACGAGCAGTTCTTC. This rearrangement joins TRBV6-6 to TRBJ2-1; 13 bases match TRBD2. The CDR3 has 16 amino acids. Germline V gives CDR1 MNHNY, CDR2 SVGAGI (reference sequence). J gave up 10 bases and V 2 bases, and 8 bases lay outside the gene matches.

The chain couples TRBV7-3 to TRBJ2-5; D might be TRBD2 (6 bases). V lost 5 bases, J lost 7 bases, and 14 bases lay in between. Germline V gene lookup returns CDR1 SGHTA and CDR2 FQGTGA. The CDR3 runs to 13 residues. The CDR3 sequence: CASSPPGVVTQYF. Here the CDR3 DNA reads TGTGCCAGCAGCCCCCCGGGGGTCGTGACCCAGTACTTC.

The V call is TRBV30, the J call TRBJ1-1; TRBD1 aligns across 8 bases. Germline assignment: CDR1 GTSNPN and CDR2 SVGIG (reference sequence). The J segment lost 7 bases and the V segment lost 0 bases, leaving 7 bases of the junction unmatched. This CDR3 region has 14 residues. The DNA for the CDR3 is TGTGCCTGGAGTGTAACAGGGGGAATGGGTGAAGCTTTCTTT. It encodes CAWSVTGGMGEAFF.

This rearrangement joins TRBV7-9 to TRBJ1-2, with 8 bases matching TRBD1. CDR3 length: 12 residues. V dropped 5 bases and J dropped 6; count of bases not matched to a gene: 2. Germline-derived CDR1 and CDR2 are SEHNR and FQNEAQ (reference sequence). CDR3 amino acids: CASSPGGHGYTF. DNA of the CDR3: TGTGCCAGCAGCCCAGGGGGCCATGGCTACACCTTC.

A few counts support this clone. This chain links TRBV12-5 with TRBJ2-1; tentatively, D is TRBD2 (5 bases). Germline CDR1 and CDR2: LGHNT and FRNRAP. Trimming stripped 5 bases from V and 4 bases from J, with 9 bases between. The CDR3 spans 13 residues. CDR3: CASGESGYNEQFF. The CDR3 DNA sequence: TGTGCTAGTGGTGAGTCGGGATACAATGAGCAGTTCTTC.

V and J are TRBV20-1 and TRBJ1-2; no definite D call. The germline gives CDR1 DFQATT, CDR2 SNEGSKA (reference sequence). This CDR3 has 11 residues. The V and J ends lost 6 bases and 5 bases respectively, with 10 bases between them. The CDR3 sequence is CSASVGYGYTF. For the CDR3, the DNA is TGCAGTGCGTCGGTCGGGTATGGCTACACCTTC.

The V gene is TRBV7-3, the J gene TRBJ1-6, with 9 bases aligning to TRBD1. The V gene end was trimmed by 2 bases and the J gene end by 8 bases; junction bases not matched to a gene: 4. The germline CDR1 and CDR2 sequences are SGHTA and FQGTGA. The CDR3 totals 15 residues. CDR3: CASSLSGQGYSPLHF. CDR3 nucleotide sequence: TGTGCCAGCAGCTTATCCGGACAGGGGTATTCACCCCTCCACTTT.

This chain's CDR3 is CASKWAHENTGELFF. As DNA, the CDR3 is TGTGCCAGCAAATGGGCCCACGAGAACACCGGGGAGCTGTTTTTT. This chain uses TRBV6-4 with TRBJ2-2; D ambiguous. V was pared by 7 bases and J by 1 base, with 13 bases between. Germline loops: CDR1 MRHNA, CDR2 SNTAGT. The CDR3 sequence is 15 residues long.

CDR3 DNA sequence: TGTGCCACCAGCATCACGGGGGGGGGCAATCAGCCCCAGCATTTT. This codes for CATSITGGGNQPQHF. J is TRBJ1-5 and V is TRBV15; tentatively, D is TRBD1 (5 bases). Germline V CDR1 and CDR2: LNHNV, YYDKDF (reference sequence). V was shortened by 4 bases and J by 2 bases, with 12 bases between the two germline ends. This CDR3 spans 15 amino acids.

The V and J genes are TRBV4-3 and TRBJ2-7; 12 nucleotides line up with TRBD2. J was trimmed by 4 bases and V by 0 bases; bases with no gene match: 4. The V gene's germline CDR1 is LGHNA and CDR2 YSLEER. The CDR3 loop spans 16 amino acids. CDR3 nucleotides: TGCGCCAGCAGCCAAGATACTAGCGGGAGGAGTTACGAGCAGTACTTC. Its protein is CASSQDTSGRSYEQYF.

The chain employs TRBV3-1 (or the pseudogene TRBV3-2) and TRBJ2-1; 7 positions match TRBD2. Germline-derived CDR1 and CDR2 are LGHDT and YNNKEL (reference sequence). The CDR3 runs 17 residues. The J segment lost 0 bases and the V segment lost 1 base, leaving 6 bases of the junction unmatched. CDR3 region: CASSQAPSGRSYNEQFF. Written as DNA, the CDR3 is TGTGCCAGCAGCCAAGCGCCTAGCGGTCGCTCCTACAATGAGCAGTTCTTC.

The V gene is TRBV9, the J gene TRBJ1-2, with D tentatively TRBD1 (6 bases). The CDR3 is 13 residues long. The germline V gene has CDR1 SGDLS and CDR2 YYNGEE. The germline V and J ends were trimmed by 3 bases and 6 bases, with 12 bases remaining between them. The CDR3 DNA is TGTGCCAGCAGCGAACCTCAGGGGCATGGCTACACCTTC. Translation gives CASSEPQGHGYTF.